The T cell receptor (beta chain) under discussion was sequenced for a study of cytomegalovirus exposure and HLA in healthy donors. Sequencing was performed with immunoSEQ multiplex PCR; in TCRdb, only in-frame clones are kept and a portion is missing. The sample lists hundreds of thousands of clones, approximately 90% occurring once. CDR1 and CDR2 (germline): MNHEY, SMNVEV (reference sequence). V was cut by 2 bases and J by 7 bases, with 12 bases left in between. The CDR3 extends over 13 amino acids. This clone appeared a single time. The specimen was PBMCs. The source of this sequence is a woman younger than 35 in good health and CMV-seronegative. V gene TRBV27 combines with J gene TRBJ2-7; D remains unclear. The CDR3 is CASSLLQEPEQYF. CDR3 bases: TGTGCCAGCAGTTTACTCCAGGAACCTGAGCAGTACTTC.